The entry below gives a single T cell receptor (beta chain) sequence along with its context. Its antigen has not been determined. Base qualities are not provided; no much larger clone lies one nucleotide away. In the prospective study, participants were roughly 18 to 95 years old, resided in about two dozen geographic areas of the United States, and were enrolled through a virtual design. Cohort assignment in the prospective study relied on participant-reported clinical history from a screening survey and a study questionnaire. Mobile phlebotomists in the prospective study collected whole blood, serum and a nasopharyngeal or oropharyngeal swab from every participant. Prospective study participants could optionally give additional blood draws and questionnaires over a roughly two-month period. Before DNA extraction, prospective study blood samples were shipped either frozen or at room temperature.

The data stem from a study of blood T cell repertoires in COVID-19 (dated by TCRdb to 2019 to 2021). For the wider study: Samples from collaborators originated in the United States, Italy and Spain and spanned both the acute and convalescent phases of COVID-19. A de-identified subject ID, COVID-19 status, age in years and sex were almost always included in the sample metadata. Where available, HLA class I and class II types were obtained from metadata supplied by the sample provider rather than from assay-based typing. The samples were drawn from the first 160 participants of the ongoing ImmuneRACE study and from 1,254 subjects provided by 6 global collaborators. A freely available public database, intended as a resource for researchers studying the immune response to SARS-CoV-2, is where the repertoires were released. Subjects who had been exposed to COVID-19, were actively infected with it, or had recovered from it provided the deeply sampled blood TCRbeta repertoires that made up the dataset. The material from the prospective study consisted of cDNA or gDNA derived from T cells, B-cell-depleted T cells, or PBMCs. On the study overall, not on this receptor specifically: The quantity of clinical and demographic metadata differed by source and by participant and was supplied without curation.

TCRbeta CDR3 regions were amplified from genomic DNA by means of the immunoSEQ Assay, a bias-controlled multiplex PCR. Under the source paper's analysis protocol: The number of nucleated cells in each sample was estimated by amplification of reference gene primers within the assay. To quantify the absolute abundance of each unique TCRbeta CDR3 rearrangement, sequence reads were collapsed and filtered. Productive Simpson clonality was computed per sample as the square root of Simpson's diversity index over productive rearrangements. TCRdb took over this immuneACCESS table, retaining in-frame rearrangements with V and J assigned. Such tables are incomplete; in checked studies, under half of the missing clones stem from an unresolved V gene, and the remainder is unexplained. The V and J calls and clone size come from that table; D and trimming were worked out from the DNA. The sample table lists approximately 200,000 clones, about 79% of them with a count of one. The ten largest clonotypes hold roughly 1.3% of the sample.

Reading from cysteine to phenylalanine, the CDR3 counts 10 amino acids. Only the CDR3 DNA is retained, 30 bases long and in frame from the first base. The rearranged segments are TRBV21-1 and TRBJ1-4; TRBD1, as called in the table, went unchecked against the DNA. TRBV21-1 is recorded as a pseudogene. The sequence came from a woman in her 40s with acute COVID-19. The sequencing input was PBMCs or T cells enriched from blood (not recorded which). The DNA reads as follows: TGTGCCAGTCATGTGGAAAAACTGTTTTTT. The translation is CASHVEKLFF.